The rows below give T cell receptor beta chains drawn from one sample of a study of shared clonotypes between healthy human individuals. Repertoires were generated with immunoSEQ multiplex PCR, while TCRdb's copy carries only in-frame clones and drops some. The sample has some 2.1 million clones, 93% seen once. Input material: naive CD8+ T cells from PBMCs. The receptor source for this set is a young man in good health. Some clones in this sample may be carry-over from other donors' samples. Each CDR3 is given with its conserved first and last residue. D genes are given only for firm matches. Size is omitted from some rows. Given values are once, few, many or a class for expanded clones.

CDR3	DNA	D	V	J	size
CASSLALGPLNYEQYF	TGTGCCAGCAGCTTAGCGCTAGGGCCCCTTAACTACGAGCAGTACTTC	-	TRBV7-9	TRBJ2-7	-
CASSPRAGELFF	TGTGCCAGCAGCCCCAGGGCCGGGGAGCTGTTTTTT	-	TRBV11-1	TRBJ2-2	few
CASSYSSAGGNEQFF	TGTGCCAGCAGTTACTCTTCCGCGGGGGGCAATGAGCAGTTCTTC	TRBD2	TRBV6-5	TRBJ2-1	-
CASTLRGAGQPQHF	TGTGCCAGTACCCTAAGGGGCGCGGGTCAGCCCCAGCATTTT	-	TRBV19	TRBJ1-5	few
CASSREGNTEAFF	TGTGCCAGTAGTCGCGAGGGGAACACTGAAGCTTTCTTT	-	TRBV19	TRBJ1-1	-
CASSQRGPRNTEAFF	TGCGCCAGCAGCCAAAGAGGGCCCAGGAACACTGAAGCTTTCTTT	-	TRBV4-1	TRBJ1-1	few
CASSLDGGSYNEQFF	TGTGCCAGCAGTTTGGACGGGGGGTCCTACAATGAGCAGTTCTTC	TRBD2	TRBV27	TRBJ2-1	-
CASSYWTSGTDTQYF	TGTGCCAGCAGTTACTGGACTAGCGGAACAGATACGCAGTATTTT	TRBD2	TRBV27	TRBJ2-3	-
CASSATPAYEQYF	TGTGCCAGCAGCGCAACTCCCGCCTACGAGCAGTACTTC	-	TRBV9	TRBJ2-7	-
CASSQDDRTIHEQFF	TGCGCCAGCAGCCAAGATGATAGGACTATACATGAGCAGTTCTTC	-	TRBV4-1	TRBJ2-1	-
CSVEGGWTSGSFSPDTQYF	TGCAGCGTTGAAGGGGGGTGGACTAGCGGGAGTTTCTCCCCAGATACGCAGTATTTT	TRBD2	TRBV29-1	TRBJ2-3	-
CSVVGRGGQRETQYF	TGCAGCGTTGTCGGGCGAGGGGGGCAGCGGGAGACCCAGTACTTC	-	TRBV29-1	TRBJ2-5	-
CASSSHSGSNTGELFF	TGTGCCAGCAGTTCCCATAGCGGATCGAACACCGGGGAGCTGTTTTTT	-	TRBV27	TRBJ2-2	-
CASSRRVTQNTEAFF	TGTGCCAGCAGCAGGCGAGTGACCCAGAACACTGAAGCTTTCTTT	-	TRBV9	TRBJ1-1	-
CASSLVGGNTGELFF	TGTGCCAGCAGCTTAGTCGGGGGGAACACCGGGGAGCTGTTTTTT	-	TRBV7-9	TRBJ2-2	-
CASSLAGLGYEQYF	TGTGCCAGCAGCTTGGCTGGACTAGGCTACGAGCAGTACTTC	TRBD2	TRBV13	TRBJ2-7	once
CASSLLGDRMNTEAFF	TGTGCCAGCAGTTTATTGGGGGACAGAATGAACACTGAAGCTTTCTTT	TRBD1	TRBV27	TRBJ1-1	-
CASSIPGPQPQQYF	TGTGCCAGTAGTATCCCGGGGCCACAACCCCAGCAGTACTTC	-	TRBV19	TRBJ2-7	-
CASSYSAGSYEQYF	TGTGCCAGCAGTTACTCGGCCGGCTCCTACGAGCAGTACTTC	-	TRBV6-5	TRBJ2-7	-
CASSLPQDERETQYF	TGTGCCAGCAGTTTACCACAGGACGAGAGGGAGACCCAGTACTTC	-	TRBV28	TRBJ2-5	-
CASSPTGVNEQFF	TGTGCCAGCAGTCCTACGGGGGTAAATGAGCAGTTCTTC	-	TRBV6-5	TRBJ2-1	-
CATSRTSGRLTDTQYF	TGTGCCACCAGCAGAACTAGCGGGAGGTTGACAGATACGCAGTATTTT	TRBD2	TRBV15	TRBJ2-3	-
CASSVRTSGSTDTQYF	TGTGCCAGCAGCGTGAGGACTAGCGGGAGCACAGATACGCAGTATTTT	TRBD2	TRBV9	TRBJ2-3	-
CASSRGTGGLDF	TGTGCCAGCAGCCGCGGGACAGGGGGCTTAGACTTC	TRBD1	TRBV7-9	TRBJ2-7	-
CASIKDAGDYGYTF	TGTGCCAGCATTAAGGACGCAGGGGACTATGGCTACACCTTC	-	TRBV2	TRBJ1-2	-
CASSPPGQGRPGELFF	TGTGCCAGCAGCCCACCGGGACAGGGACGACCCGGGGAGCTGTTTTTT	TRBD1	TRBV7-9	TRBJ2-2	-
CASSLGSMGGSYNEQFF	TGTGCCAGCAGCTTAGGGTCGATGGGCGGGAGCTACAATGAGCAGTTCTTC	TRBD2	TRBV13	TRBJ2-1	-
CASSPGQGWADTQYF	TGTGCCAGCAGCCCAGGACAGGGGTGGGCAGATACGCAGTATTTT	TRBD1	TRBV7-3	TRBJ2-3	-
CASRQTGTQRLTDTQYF	TGTGCCAGCAGGCAAACAGGGACCCAAAGACTCACAGATACGCAGTATTTT	-	TRBV7-8	TRBJ2-3	-
CSVEGTGYNFYEQYF	TGCAGCGTTGAAGGGACAGGATACAACTTCTACGAGCAGTACTTC	TRBD1	TRBV29-1	TRBJ2-7	-
CASSSLAGGPHEQFF	TGTGCCAGCAGCTCTCTGGCGGGAGGGCCCCATGAGCAGTTCTTC	TRBD2	TRBV7-2	TRBJ2-1	-
CASSPPGQGFYEQYF	TGTGCCAGCTCACCTCCGGGACAGGGATTCTACGAGCAGTACTTC	TRBD1	TRBV18	TRBJ2-7	-
CASSLLISLASGSTDTQYF	TGTGCCAGCAGTCTTCTTATATCCTTGGCTAGCGGAAGCACAGATACGCAGTATTTT	TRBD2	TRBV28	TRBJ2-3	-
CASSQGKAGGSSSYNEQFF	TGTGCCAGCAGCCAAGGCAAAGCGGGAGGGTCGAGCTCCTACAATGAGCAGTTCTTC	TRBD2	TRBV7-9	TRBJ2-1	-
CASSESLFEQYF	TGCGCCAGCAGTGAGTCGCTCTTCGAGCAGTACTTC	-	TRBV10-2	TRBJ2-7	-
CASFGGLNEQFF	TGCGCCAGCTTCGGGGGGCTCAATGAGCAGTTCTTC	-	TRBV5-1	TRBJ2-1	once
CASSQVSGRETQYF	TGCGCCAGCAGCCAAGTTAGCGGGAGAGAGACCCAGTACTTC	TRBD2	TRBV4-3	TRBJ2-5	-
CASLETGTYEQYF	TGTGCCAGCCTTGAGACAGGGACCTACGAGCAGTACTTC	TRBD1	TRBV6-5	TRBJ2-7	-
CASSPFSSYGYTF	TGTGCCAGCTCACCTTTCTCCTCATATGGCTACACCTTC	-	TRBV18	TRBJ1-2	-
CASSLGHTNYGYTF	TGTGCCAGCAGCCTCGGCCATACTAACTATGGCTACACCTTC	-	TRBV5-6	TRBJ1-2	-
CASSGGTVTEAFF	TGCGCCAGCAGCGGAGGGACAGTCACTGAAGCTTTCTTT	TRBD1	TRBV5-1	TRBJ1-1	-
CATSRVTSGGETQYF	TGTGCCACCAGCAGAGTTACTAGCGGAGGGGAGACCCAGTACTTC	TRBD2	TRBV15	TRBJ2-5	-
CASSLYRTSLTGELFF	TGTGCCAGCAGTTTATATCGGACATCACTAACCGGGGAGCTGTTTTTT	-	TRBV28	TRBJ2-2	-
CASSDRGDTEAFF	TGTGCCAGCAGCGACAGGGGTGACACTGAAGCTTTCTTT	TRBD1	TRBV9	TRBJ1-1	-
CASSPPGQGQETQYF	TGTGCCAGCAGCCCACCAGGACAGGGACAAGAGACCCAGTACTTC	TRBD1	TRBV13	TRBJ2-5	-
CASSPLAGGPSYNEQFF	TGTGCCAGCAGTCCATTAGCGGGAGGGCCCTCCTACAATGAGCAGTTCTTC	TRBD2	TRBV27	TRBJ2-1	-
CASSVGFPSYYEQYF	TGTGCCAGCAGCGTAGGGTTCCCCAGTTACTACGAGCAGTACTTC	-	TRBV9	TRBJ2-7	-
CAWSVRQLGRNYGYTF	TGTGCCTGGAGTGTACGCCAGCTAGGAAGGAACTATGGCTACACCTTC	-	TRBV30	TRBJ1-2	-
CASTPGAGGPETQYF	TGTGCCAGCACCCCCGGGGCAGGGGGCCCAGAGACCCAGTACTTC	TRBD1	TRBV2	TRBJ2-5	once
CASSQDSLAGVVSTDTQYF	TGTGCCAGCAGCCAAGATTCGCTAGCGGGAGTAGTGAGCACAGATACGCAGTATTTT	TRBD2	TRBV4-2	TRBJ2-3	-
CASSSGTAYEQYF	TGTGCCAGCAGCTCAGGGACAGCGTACGAGCAGTACTTC	TRBD1	TRBV5-4	TRBJ2-7	-
CASSAPQQGAANTIYF	TGTGCCAGCAGCGCCCCCCAACAGGGTGCGGCAAACACCATATATTTT	-	TRBV9	TRBJ1-3	once
CASSGSSSYNEQFF	TGTGCCAGCAGTGGGTCGAGCTCCTACAATGAGCAGTTCTTC	-	TRBV27	TRBJ2-1	-
CASSLYGLNTEAFF	TGTGCCAGCAGCCTCTATGGGTTGAACACTGAAGCTTTCTTT	-	TRBV11-2	TRBJ1-1	-
CASSGPGIFSDTQYF	TGTGCCAGCAGTGGGCCCGGGATTTTTTCAGATACGCAGTATTTT	-	TRBV27	TRBJ2-3	-
CASSYGRRDASTGELFF	TGCGCCAGCAGCTACGGGCGCCGGGACGCTTCCACCGGGGAGCTGTTTTTT	-	TRBV5-1	TRBJ2-2	once
CASSARDSFNEQFF	TGTGCCAGCAGCGCACGGGACAGCTTCAATGAGCAGTTCTTC	TRBD1	TRBV9	TRBJ2-1	-